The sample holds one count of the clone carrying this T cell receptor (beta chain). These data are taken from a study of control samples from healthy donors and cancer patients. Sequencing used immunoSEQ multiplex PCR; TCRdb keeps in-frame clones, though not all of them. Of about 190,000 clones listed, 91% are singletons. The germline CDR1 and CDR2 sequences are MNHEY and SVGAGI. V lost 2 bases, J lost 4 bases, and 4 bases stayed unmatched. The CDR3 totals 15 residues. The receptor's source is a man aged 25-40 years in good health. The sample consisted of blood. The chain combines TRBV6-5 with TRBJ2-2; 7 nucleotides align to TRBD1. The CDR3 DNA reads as TGTGCCAGCAGTTACCACAGGGGTACCACCGGGGAGCTGTTTTTT. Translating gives CASSYHRGTTGELFF.